The 32 T cell receptor beta chains below were found in one sample sequenced in a study of CD8 T cells in Susac syndrome. With random hexamers, 0.5 to 1 ug RNA was reverse transcribed. TCRdb processed the immunoSEQ multiplex PCR reads anew with MiXCR; each CDR3 protein has one entry. The data hold around 46,000 distinct CDR3 sequences, with almost 95% observed a single time. Sequenced input: CD8+ T cells from PBMCs. These TCRs come from a human donor in good health.

The CDR3 DNA is TGCGCCAGCAGCCAAGAACCGAGCTCCTACGAGCAGTACTTC. This translates into CASSQEPSSYEQYF. This chain links TRBV4-1 with TRBJ2-7; no firm D call. CDR1 and CDR2 (germline): MGHRA, YSYEKL. The CDR3 runs 14 residues. The V end lost 0 bases, the J end lost 0 bases, and 6 bases lay between the germline ends.

The chain links TRBV5-1 to TRBJ1-1; TRBD1 is a possible D gene (5 bases). CDR1 is SGHRS and CDR2 is YFSETQ in the germline V gene. This CDR3 contains 12 residues. Trimming took 4 bases from V and 8 from J, leaving 12 bases between them. For the CDR3, the DNA is TGCGCCAGCAGCGCTGGGACGGAAGAAGCTTTCTTT. Translated: CASSAGTEEAFF.

This chain connects TRBV6-2 or TRBV6-3 to TRBJ2-2; TRBD2 is a possible D gene (6 bases). The CDR3 runs 14 residues. The germline CDR1 and CDR2 sequences are MNHEY and SVGEGT. V lost 0 bases to trimming and J lost 6 bases, with 8 bases between them. CDR3 bases: TGTGCCAGCAGTTACTCGCGGGGTGCCGGGGAGCTGTTTTTT. Encoded protein: CASSYSRGAGELFF.

This clonotype was counted a few times. J is TRBJ1-2 and V is TRBV6-1, with 8 bases that match TRBD1. This CDR3 spans 14 amino acids. Germline CDR1 reads MNHNS; CDR2 reads SASEGT. V shed 5 bases, J shed 4 bases, and the junction held 6 bases outside the gene matches. CDR3 nucleotide sequence: TGTGCCAGCAGTCCCGGACAGGGACTCTATGGCTACACCTTC. Protein product: CASSPGQGLYGYTF.

This chain joins TRBV11-2 and TRBJ2-7; D is unclear. The CDR3 runs to 12 residues. The germline gives CDR1 SGHAT, CDR2 FQNNGV. Trimming took off 5 bases at V and 3 bases at J, with 8 bases between the two ends. CDR3: CASSPPIYEQYF. CDR3 in DNA: TGTGCCAGCAGCCCACCGATCTACGAGCAGTACTTC.

This clonotype has a single count. The chain's CDR3 is CATPGFLYTQYF. The DNA for the CDR3 is TGTGCCACCCCAGGGTTTTTATATACGCAGTATTTT. V usage is TRBV15 and J usage is TRBJ2-3; tentatively, D is TRBD1 (5 bases). V lost 8 bases, J lost 7 bases, and 13 bases lay in between. The CDR3 has 12 amino acids. Germline CDR1 reads LNHNV; CDR2 reads YYDKDF (reference sequence).

The V and J genes are TRBV7-9 and TRBJ2-7; possible D gene TRBD2, 5 bases. This CDR3 comprises 13 residues. V dropped 1 base and J dropped 3 bases, with 7 bases sitting between them. CDR1 SEHNR and CDR2 FQNEAQ come from the germline V gene (reference sequence). The CDR3 loop reads CASSLVAGYEQYF. The CDR3 DNA sequence: TGTGCCAGCAGCTTAGTGGCGGGCTACGAGCAGTACTTC.

The rearrangement links TRBV7-9 to TRBJ2-1; the D gene could be TRBD1 or TRBD2 (5 bases each). CDR3 size: 14 residues. CDR1 SEHNR and CDR2 FQNEAQ come from the germline V gene (reference sequence). The germline V and J ends were trimmed by 1 base and 7 bases, with 11 bases remaining between them. DNA for the CDR3: TGTGCCAGCAGCTTAGGAGGGACGGAGAATGAGCAGTTCTTC. Residues: CASSLGGTENEQFF.

V gene TRBV30 combines with J gene TRBJ1-1; possible D gene TRBD1, 6 bases. Germline CDR1 GTSNPN, CDR2 SVGIG (reference sequence). The germline V and J ends were trimmed by 1 base and 1 base, with 7 bases remaining between them. The CDR3 totals 13 residues. The CDR3 region has the DNA TGTGCCTGGAGTGAGACAGGGAACACTGAAGCTTTCTTT. Translating it yields CAWSETGNTEAFF.

The chain combines TRBV7-2 with TRBJ1-2; 8 bases match TRBD1. The CDR3 runs 19 residues. CDR1 is SGHTA and CDR2 is FQGNSA in the germline V gene. Trimming at V came to 5 bases and at J to 3 bases, leaving 20 bases not matched to a gene. CDR3 nucleotide sequence: TGTGCCAGCAGCCTTTCCCCGCGACAGGGGATCGGAGCGGACTATGGCTACACCTTC. It yields the protein CASSLSPRQGIGADYGYTF.

The J gene is TRBJ2-3, the V gene TRBV23-1; the D gene could be TRBD1 or TRBD2 (5 bases each). TRBV23-1 is known as an ORF, though its function is uncertain. The CDR3 is 19 amino acids. V was pared by 2 bases and J by 0 bases, with 21 bases between. The CDR3 spells CASSQPHTGTGSSTDTQYF. CDR3 nucleotide sequence: TGCGCCAGCAGTCAACCGCACACGGGGACGGGAAGTAGCACAGATACGCAGTATTTT.

CDR3 coding DNA: TGTGCCAGCAGAGACGACAGGGAGCAGTACTTC. Protein: CASRDDREQYF. The genes are TRBV2 and TRBJ2-7; possible D gene TRBD1, 6 bases. Germline values: CDR1 SNHLY, CDR2 FYNNEI. The CDR3 consists of 11 residues. The V and J ends lost 6 bases and 7 bases respectively, with 10 bases between them.

The V gene is TRBV11-2, the J gene TRBJ2-5, with 7 bases that match TRBD2. Germline lookup yields CDR1 SGHAT and CDR2 FQNNGV. Trimming removed 6 bases from V and 3 bases from J; junction bases left unmatched: 4. The CDR3 length is 13 residues. The CDR3 region has the DNA TGTGCCAGCAGTCAGACTAGCAAAGAGACCCAGTACTTC. Protein product: CASSQTSKETQYF.

The rearrangement joins TRBV7-4 to TRBJ1-2; 7 bases match TRBD1. Trimming took 5 bases from V and 3 from J; bases not matched to a gene: 12. Germline CDR1 is SGHVT and CDR2 is SQSDAQ. The CDR3 has 16 residues. CDR3 in DNA: TGTGCCAGCAGCCCTACAGGGGATAGGATCGACTATGGCTACACCTTC. Translation gives CASSPTGDRIDYGYTF.

This rearrangement joins TRBV2 to TRBJ2-6; D is possibly TRBD1 (6 bases). V was trimmed by 6 bases and J by 0 bases, leaving 18 bases between them. Per germline, CDR1 SNHLY and CDR2 FYNNEI. The CDR3 is 18 residues long. In DNA form, the CDR3 reads TGTGCCAGCAGCGGCCCGACAGGCGTAGACTCTGGGGCCAACGTCCTGACTTTC. Translated, it gives CASSGPTGVDSGANVLTF.

This chain joins TRBV29-1 and TRBJ1-2; weak D call: TRBD1 (5 bases). The germline gives CDR1 SQVTM, CDR2 ANQGSEA. The CDR3 sequence is 14 residues long. The ends were cut back, 5 bases at V and 7 bases at J, with 20 bases in the middle. Here the CDR3 reads CSVLPVGDDVGYTF. Here the CDR3 DNA reads TGCAGCGTTCTCCCTGTGGGGGACGACGTTGGCTACACCTTC.

Notes on this clonotype: Sequence at one end of the junction differs from germline and may be a read error. This rearrangement joins TRBV5-1 to TRBJ1-1; D ambiguous. Germline assignment: CDR1 SGHRS and CDR2 YFSETQ. The CDR3 is made up of 16 amino acids. CDR3 sequence reads: CASRLTTLLMNTVAFF. The CDR3 DNA is TGCGCCAGCAGGTTGACAACCCTTTTGATGAACACTGTAGCTTTCTTT.

The CDR3, as DNA: TGTGCCAGCAGCCCCCAGGCACGACAAGGGTATGGCTACACCTTC. Translating gives CASSPQARQGYGYTF. The V gene is TRBV11-2, the J gene TRBJ1-2; the D is unclear. The germline CDR1 and CDR2 sequences are SGHAT and FQNNGV. The CDR3 contains 15 residues. Trimming left V 5 bases short and J 5 bases short, with 18 bases between.

This clonotype was counted a single time. The rearrangement uses TRBV3-1 and TRBJ2-1; TRBD2 agrees at 9 bases. J was trimmed by 5 bases and V by 4 bases; bases with no gene match: 6. Germline-derived CDR1 and CDR2 are LGHDT and YNNKEL (reference sequence). The CDR3 has 15 amino acids. The CDR3 is CASSPGLARDNEQFF. In nucleotides, the CDR3 is TGTGCCAGCAGCCCGGGACTAGCTAGGGACAATGAGCAGTTCTTC.

The chain employs TRBV6-5 and TRBJ2-3; D may be TRBD1 (5 bases). This CDR3 spans 16 amino acids. In germline, CDR1 is MNHEY, CDR2 SVGAGI. With 0 bases removed from V and 4 bases from J, the gap between germline ends came to 14 bases. CDR3 in DNA: TGTGCCAGCAGTTACTCGGCCAGGGTCCTTCCAGATACGCAGTATTTT. As protein: CASSYSARVLPDTQYF.

CDR3 sequence (DNA): TGTGCCAGCAGGTTTGGTGGTGAGCAGTACTTC. Residues: CASRFGGEQYF. The chain combines TRBV5-6 with TRBJ2-7; D is uncertain. Germline V CDR1 and CDR2: SGHDT, YYEEEE. This CDR3 spans 11 amino acids. Trimming shortened V by 5 bases and J by 7 bases, and 10 bases separated the two germline ends.

The J gene is TRBJ2-1, the V gene TRBV27, with a possible D match to TRBD2 (5 bases). The CDR3 has 15 amino acids. Trimming took off 6 bases at V and 3 bases at J, with 15 bases between the two ends. Germline loops: CDR1 MNHEY, CDR2 SMNVEV (reference sequence). CDR3 region: CASSSDTGGYNEQFF. CDR3 bases: TGTGCCAGCAGCTCCGACACTGGAGGCTACAATGAGCAGTTCTTC.

The chain uses TRBV11-3 and TRBJ2-7; a weak D match, TRBD1 (6 bases). With 6 bases removed from V and 3 bases from J, the gap between germline ends came to 12 bases. The CDR3 runs to 13 residues. Germline V gene sequence: CDR1 SGHNT, CDR2 YENEEA. CDR3: CASSPMDSYEQYF. The DNA of the CDR3 is TGTGCCAGCAGTCCAATGGACAGCTACGAGCAGTACTTC.

CDR3 protein: CSAEDGTGTTLKGNGYTF. Written as DNA, the CDR3 is TGCAGCGCCGAAGATGGGACAGGGACCACTCTCAAAGGGAATGGCTACACCTTC. This rearrangement joins TRBV29-1 to TRBJ1-2, with TRBD1 matching over 9 bases. V shed 7 bases, J shed 6 bases, and the junction held 24 bases outside the gene matches. Germline V gene sequence: CDR1 SQVTM, CDR2 ANQGSEA. The CDR3 totals 18 residues.

This clonotype has just one count. CDR3 protein: CASSYSGGVSYEQYF. The CDR3 DNA reads TGTGCCAGCAGTTACTCGGGGGGCGTCTCCTACGAGCAGTACTTC. The chain couples TRBV6-2 or TRBV6-3 to TRBJ2-7; either TRBD1 or TRBD2 may fit D (6 bases each). CDR1 is MNHEY and CDR2 is SVGEGT in the germline V gene. CDR3 size: 15 residues. V gave up 0 bases and J gave up 0 bases, with 9 bases separating them.

This sequence joins TRBV7-2 and TRBJ2-1; 9 bases line up with TRBD1. Trimming cost V 4 bases and J 5 bases; bases outside gene matches: 6. Germline CDR1 and CDR2: SGHTA and FQGNSA. This CDR3 comprises 15 residues. This chain's CDR3 is CASSSSGTGNNEQFF. In DNA form, the CDR3 reads TGTGCCAGCAGCTCCTCCGGGACAGGGAACAATGAGCAGTTCTTC.

V is TRBV2 and J is TRBJ1-5; D ambiguous. The CDR3 runs 16 residues. Germline V gives CDR1 SNHLY, CDR2 FYNNEI. V lost 6 bases and J 1 base, leaving 16 bases between the germline ends. DNA of the CDR3: TGTGCCAGCAGAGATCGCCTAGAGGGAAGCAATCAGCCCCAGCATTTT. Protein product: CASRDRLEGSNQPQHF.

The chain is built from TRBV19 and TRBJ2-1; maybe TRBD2 (6 bases). Trimming shortened V by 6 bases and J by 0 bases, and 9 bases separated the two germline ends. The V gene's germline CDR1 is LNHDA and CDR2 SQIVND (reference sequence). This CDR3 spans 14 amino acids. The CDR3 DNA follows: TGTGCCAGTAGCGTTAGCGGCTCCTACAATGAGCAGTTCTTC. This sequence encodes CASSVSGSYNEQFF. Using reference TRBV19 and TRBJ2-1 for the parts outside the CDR3, the full variable domain is DGGITQSPKYLFRKEGQNVTLSCEQNLNHDAMYWYRQDPGQGLRLIYYSQIVNDFQKGDIAEGYSVSREKKESFPLTVTSAQKNPTAFYLCASSVSGSYNEQFFGPGTRLTVL.

The chain has TRBV15 and TRBJ1-1; 8 bases align to TRBD1. Per the germline V gene, CDR1 is LNHNV and CDR2 is YYDKDF (reference sequence). The length of the CDR3 is 17 residues. Trimming cost V 5 bases and J 2 bases; bases outside gene matches: 13. CDR3 amino acids: CATSETRTGLNNTEAFF. In DNA, the CDR3 is TGTGCCACCAGCGAAACCCGGACAGGGCTAAACAACACTGAAGCTTTCTTT.

This clonotype was seen once. The rearrangement links TRBV4-1 to TRBJ1-1; possible D gene TRBD1, 5 bases. Per germline, CDR1 MGHRA and CDR2 YSYEKL. The CDR3 length is 15 residues. The ends were cut back, 0 bases at V and 0 bases at J, with 8 bases in the middle. In nucleotides, the CDR3 is TGCGCCAGCAGCCAAGATCCAGGGCTGAACACTGAAGCTTTCTTT. It is translated as CASSQDPGLNTEAFF.

This clonotype was seen only a few times. The chain links TRBV6-2 or TRBV6-3 to TRBJ2-3; no definite D call. V was trimmed by 8 bases and J by 5 bases, leaving 5 bases between them. Germline CDR1 MNHEY, CDR2 SVGEGT. CDR3 length equals 10 residues. The CDR3 DNA reads TGTGCCAGCTCGGGAGATACGCAGTATTTT. Its translation is CASSGDTQYF.

This clonotype was seen just once. The V and J genes are TRBV7-9 and TRBJ2-7; perhaps TRBD2 as D (6 bases). Trimming removed 5 bases from V and 7 bases from J, with 18 bases in between. This CDR3 has 14 amino acids. The germline V gene has CDR1 SEHNR and CDR2 FQNEAQ (reference sequence). As DNA, the CDR3 is TGTGCCAGCAGCCGTCGGGACTTACGATTTGAGCAGTACTTC. Protein sequence: CASSRRDLRFEQYF. The variable domain in full, completed from reference TRBV7-9 and TRBJ2-7, reads DTGVSQNPRHKITKRGQNVTFRCDPISEHNRLYWYRQTLGQGPEFLTYFQNEAQLEKSRLLSDRFSAERPKGSFSTLEIQRTEQGDSAMYLCASSRRDLRFEQYFGPGTRLTVT.